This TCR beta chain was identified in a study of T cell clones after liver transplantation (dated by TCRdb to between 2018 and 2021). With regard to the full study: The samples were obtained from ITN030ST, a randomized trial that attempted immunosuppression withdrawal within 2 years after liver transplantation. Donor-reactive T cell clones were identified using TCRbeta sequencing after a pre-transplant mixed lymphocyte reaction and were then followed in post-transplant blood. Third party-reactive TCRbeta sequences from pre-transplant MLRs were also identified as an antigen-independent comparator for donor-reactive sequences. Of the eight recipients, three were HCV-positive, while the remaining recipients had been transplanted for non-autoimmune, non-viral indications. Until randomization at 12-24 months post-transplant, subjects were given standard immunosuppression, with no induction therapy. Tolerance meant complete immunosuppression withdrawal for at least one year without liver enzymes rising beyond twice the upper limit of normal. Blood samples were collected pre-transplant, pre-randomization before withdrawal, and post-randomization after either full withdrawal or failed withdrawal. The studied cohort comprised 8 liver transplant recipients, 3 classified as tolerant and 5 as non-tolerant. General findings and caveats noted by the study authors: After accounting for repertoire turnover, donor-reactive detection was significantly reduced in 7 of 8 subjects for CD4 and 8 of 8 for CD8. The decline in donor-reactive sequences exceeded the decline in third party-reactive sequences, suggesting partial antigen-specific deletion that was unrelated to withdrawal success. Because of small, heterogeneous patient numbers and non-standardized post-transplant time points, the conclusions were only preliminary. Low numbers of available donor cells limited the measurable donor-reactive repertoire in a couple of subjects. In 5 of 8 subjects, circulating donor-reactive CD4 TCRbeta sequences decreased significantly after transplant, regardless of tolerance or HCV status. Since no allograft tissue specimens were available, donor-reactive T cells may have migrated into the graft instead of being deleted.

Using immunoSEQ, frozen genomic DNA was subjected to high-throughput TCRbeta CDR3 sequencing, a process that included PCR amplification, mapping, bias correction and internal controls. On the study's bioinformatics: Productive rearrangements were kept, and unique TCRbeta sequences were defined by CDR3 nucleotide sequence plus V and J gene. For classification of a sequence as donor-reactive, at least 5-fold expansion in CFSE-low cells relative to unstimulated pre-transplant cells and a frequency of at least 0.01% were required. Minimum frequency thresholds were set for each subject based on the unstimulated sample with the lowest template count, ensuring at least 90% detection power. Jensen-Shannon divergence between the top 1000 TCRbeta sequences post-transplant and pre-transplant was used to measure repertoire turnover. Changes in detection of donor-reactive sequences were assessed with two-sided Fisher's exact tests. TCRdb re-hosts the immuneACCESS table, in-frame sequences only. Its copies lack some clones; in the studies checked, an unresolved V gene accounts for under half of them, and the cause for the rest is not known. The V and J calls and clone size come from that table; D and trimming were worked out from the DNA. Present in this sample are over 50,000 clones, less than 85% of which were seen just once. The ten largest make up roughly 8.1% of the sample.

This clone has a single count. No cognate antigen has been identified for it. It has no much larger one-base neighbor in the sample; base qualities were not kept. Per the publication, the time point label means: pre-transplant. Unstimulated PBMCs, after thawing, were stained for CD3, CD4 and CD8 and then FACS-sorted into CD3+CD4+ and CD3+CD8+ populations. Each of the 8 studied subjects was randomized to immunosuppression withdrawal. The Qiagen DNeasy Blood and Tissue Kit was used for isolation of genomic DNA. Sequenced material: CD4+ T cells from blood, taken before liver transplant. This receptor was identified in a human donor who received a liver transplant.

The nucleotide sequence reads as follows: TGTGCCAGCAGCTTAACTGGCAGCACTGAAGCTTTCTTT. This sequence encodes CASSLTGSTEAFF. The chain couples TRBV7-3 to TRBJ1-1, with the D segment identity uncertain. Sequences SGHTA (CDR1) and FQGTGA (CDR2) are obtained from the germline V gene. The trim is 0 bases for V and 4 bases for J, with a gap of 6 bases between the germline ends. Reading from cysteine to phenylalanine, the CDR3 counts 13 amino acids. Only the CDR3 DNA stays, 39 bases, in frame from base 1. Extended through the reference TRBV7-3 and TRBJ1-1 proteins, this CDR3 yields the full variable domain: GAGVSQTPSNKVTEKGKYVELRCDPISGHTALYWYRQSLGQGPEFLIYFQGTGAADDSGLPNDRFFAVRPEGSVSTLKIQRTERGDSAVYLCASSLTGSTEAFFGQGTRLTVV.